The T cell receptor (beta chain) described here comes from a study of cytomegalovirus exposure and HLA in healthy donors (dated by TCRdb to the late 2010s). Describing the broader study: An earlier analysis of approximately 550 of the donors reported 276 Gb of sequence data and 117 million unique TCR beta sequences from 190 million or so T cells. Among the roughly 400 genotyped donors, roughly 80% belonged to the genetic ancestry cluster associated with self-reported Caucasian donors. Typing coverage varied by locus: about 629-640 donors for A, B, C, DRB1 and DQB1; roughly 520 for DQA1; about 570 for DPA1; roughly 450 for DPB1. To predict cytomegalovirus infection status, the study combined high-throughput TCR immunosequencing, statistical association of individual TCRs with disease status, and machine learning. The study aimed to test whether signatures of past pathogen exposure could be identified by cataloging public T cell receptors. An earlier analysis of 500 to 750 of the donors applied high-throughput TCR beta sequencing to assess whether each TCR beta V gene segment acted as functional or pseudogenic. HLA typing covered class I and class II loci at four-digit resolution. Donor age, sex, ethnicity and CMV serostatus were compiled together with the repertoire data. A later genetic analysis took genome-wide SNP genotypes for about three fifths of the 666 donors and used that subset as a discovery cohort. The study profiled the T cell repertoires of some 610 subjects by immunosequencing and related them to cytomegalovirus serostatus. In a later analysis, previously published TCR beta repertoires from several hundred donors were re-analyzed and high-resolution HLA genotyping was added so that TCR occurrence patterns could be studied. An early release covering roughly 580 HLA-typed donors comprised roughly 300 gigabases of sequencing data and tens of millions of unique TCR sequences. Among 350 to 400 genotyped donors of the cohort, an average of approximately 240,000 unique TCR beta nucleotide sequences were sequenced per donor, roughly 20% of them non-productive. In the later analysis, no new phenotypic data were used to find candidate immune exposures; instead, reliance was placed on TCR beta sequences and their occurrence across donors. All discovery cohort repertoires had been generated using a single sequencing platform. A separate validation cohort of approximately 120 different subjects was used in addition to the roughly 700-subject first cohort. Because of strong linkage in the cohort, roughly five DR-DQ haplotypes were treated as single units for association and clustering. Study-wide conclusions, independent of this receptor: In a later genetic analysis, a missense DCLRE1C variant was associated with V-gene and J-gene trimming of TCR beta chains, and the association was replicated in an independent cohort. A further reported finding was that TCR beta sequences accurately predicted the HLA-A and HLA-B alleles for most subjects in the first cohort. A later genetic analysis reported fewer N-insertions in productive TCRs among donors in an Asian-associated ancestry cluster than the roughly 700-donor mean. According to a later analysis, TCR association rates differed among HLA loci, with DRB1 alleles showing the most associated TCRs and HLA-C alleles showing the fewest. In this cohort, only TCR beta chains were sequenced, and detectable features were limited by the absence of alpha or paired-chain data. Because HLA typing was unavailable for some donors at each locus, only the typed subset was used in association tests. A later analysis associated about 17,000 TCR beta sequences with specific HLA alleles at a false discovery rate of 0.05. The study listed 164 TCR beta chains as associated with cytomegalovirus. In vitro tests confirmed that three of the cytomegalovirus-associated TCR beta chains recognize cytomegalovirus antigens. Sequencing depth was assumed to be roughly uniform across donors in the presence/absence analyses, though that assumption may not hold. The classifier was reported to diagnose cytomegalovirus status with high specificity and sensitivity in both the original and validation cohorts. The sequencing pipeline was judged likely to have produced a cluster of highly shared sequence variants as a technical artifact. Some IMGT-functional V segments, including TRBV6-2 and TRBV6-3, could not be told apart with the 87-base-pair reads, so those segments were excluded. Roughly 15 rarely observed V segments, including chromosome 9 orphons, were excluded from the earlier analysis of a few hundred of the donors because counts were too low. Strong co-occurrence of HLA alleles, especially DR and DQ, made assigning TCR associations to individual alleles difficult. CMV serostatus was the only immune exposure information available for the cohort. In a later analysis, HLA-associated TCR beta chains were found to be more clonally expanded and to have lower generation probabilities than equally common non-associated chains. Most TCR sequences were observed very rarely across donors, whereas some public TCRs were present in many individuals. In a later analysis, several top co-occurrence clusters were reported to appear linked to parvovirus B19, influenza, CMV and Epstein-Barr virus. According to the authors, the approach could potentially be generalized to other disease states and immunological phenotypes. In an earlier analysis of some 540 of the donors, most TCR beta V segments appeared in productive rearrangements about 90% or about 30% of the time, broadly matching IMGT annotations. Most CMV-associated TCR beta chains appeared to be HLA-restricted in a later analysis, and the HLA associations seemed to be driven largely by CMV exposure. Correlated functional status among segregating V segments might be attributable to linkage disequilibrium, but an unknown experimental factor could not be ruled out.

Libraries were made using the immunoSEQ multiplex PCR assay. A mixture of 60 forward primers for TCR Vbeta segments and 13 reverse primers for TCR Jbeta segments was used in the multiplex PCR. The CDR3 region of rearranged TCR beta genes was amplified from genomic DNA by a multiplex PCR assay. The amplified TCR beta libraries were sequenced on the Illumina HiSeq System as 87-base-pair reads. The study's own analysis went as follows. A later analysis tallied 75 million to 95 million unique TCR beta chains across the 700 or so repertoires, and around 9.9 million of those chains were shared by two or more donors. Raw reads were error-corrected and collapsed into unique sequences by a nearest-neighbor algorithm in which closely related sequences were merged to remove PCR and sequencing errors. To assign V, D and J gene segments, CDR3 sequences were aligned to IMGT reference sequences. For a sequence to be retained, at least a six-nucleotide match to both a V gene segment and a J gene segment was required. A rearrangement was called productive if the CDR3 had no stop codons and remained in frame with V and J, and every other rearrangement was called non-productive. Following IMGT convention, CDR3 was defined as the stretch from the second conserved V-encoded cysteine to the conserved J-encoded phenylalanine. Sequences without an unambiguous match to a single V gene segment were excluded from the earlier analysis of 450 to 750 of the donors. An earlier analysis of approximately 590 of the donors classified V segments as functional when productive rearrangements were above 56.7% and as segregating when the standard deviation between donors was above 5%. A statistical classification framework was built to diagnose cytomegalovirus status from the catalog of TCR beta chain sequences. In a later analysis, TCR nucleotide sequences were compared against IMGT/GENE-DB human TR gene sequences so that V and J genes could be assigned. A later analysis assigned CDR3 sequences and most-parsimonious VDJ recombination scenarios with the TCRdist pipeline. In a later analysis, each TCR beta chain was defined by its CDR3 amino acid sequence together with its V-gene family, and reads without a unique V-gene family were excluded. In a later analysis, 450 to 600 highly shared, low-generation-probability nucleotide sequences were removed to address suspected cross-contamination and a sequencing artifact. In a later analysis, a clonal expansion index was calculated for each public chain from normalized within-repertoire ranks of inferred template counts. A later analysis computed generation probabilities with a VDJ recombination model fitted to out-of-frame rearrangements, and checked the results against IGoR. A later analysis scored TCR-TCR, TCR-HLA and TCR-CMV co-occurrence with hypergeometric tests, applying a repertoire-size bias correction to TCR pairs. To estimate false discovery rates, a later analysis permuted the HLA or CMV assignments 20 times. In a later analysis, co-occurring TCRs were grouped using DBSCAN, and TCRdist sequence similarity was added for clustering within HLA-allele-positive subsets. Co-occurrence clustering excluded repertoires with fewer than 30,000 or more than 120,000 public chains, plus five with anomalous nucleotide sharing. TCRdb retrieved this table from immuneACCESS and kept in-frame rearrangements only. Not all clones are present; in checked studies, unresolved V genes account for under half, and no reason is known for the remainder. That table supplies the V and J calls and clone size; D and trimming were determined from the DNA. This sample is represented by approximately 200,000 clones; around 67% of them were singletons. The top ten constitute 3% to 3.5% of the sample.

V loses 5 bases, J loses 4 bases, and the germline ends lie 9 bases apart. CDR1 and CDR2 are read off the germline V gene (reference sequence) as MNHEY and SMNVEV. The CDR3 covers 13 residues, taking in both the cysteine and the phenylalanine. Only CDR3 DNA remains: 39 bases, in frame from the first base. The cohort was made up of approximately 700 healthy bone marrow donors. Cohort members were all nominally healthy when sampled, although unrecorded immune exposures were likely present. The donor tested CMV seropositive and was one of the 289 seropositive cohort members. A peripheral blood sample was provided by each donor, and peripheral blood mononuclear cells were used for TCR beta sequencing. The Qiagen DNeasy Blood Extraction Kit was used to extract genomic DNA from the blood cell samples. About this clone: Its binding antigen is unknown. It has no much larger one-base neighbor in the sample; base qualities were not kept.

Sequenced material: PBMCs. The chain uses TRBV27 and TRBJ1-3; there is no confident call for the D gene. The sequence was collected from a woman in her 30s in good health and CMV-seropositive. The CDR3: CASSENRGNTIYF. The DNA sequence is given as TGTGCCAGCAGTGAAAACCGGGGAAACACCATATATTTT.